The 5 T cell receptor beta chains below were found in one sample sequenced in a study of CD4 and CD8 cells across lung adenocarcinoma regions. TCRdb re-called the PCR reads through MiXCR, storing one row per CDR3 protein. The sample has 2,300 or so distinct CDR3 sequences, about two thirds seen once. Sequencing was done on a sample of CD4+ T cells from the center of a lung tumor. The origin of the receptors is a female donor with lung adenocarcinoma. The CD4 and CD8 labels of this study may be unreliable.

This clonotype was seen a few times. V usage is TRBV6-1 and J usage is TRBJ2-1; 14 bases match TRBD2. CDR3 size: 15 residues. V lost 6 bases to trimming and J lost 6 bases; unmatched junction nucleotides: 4. The germline V gene has CDR1 MNHNS and CDR2 SASEGT. Here the CDR3 DNA reads TGTGCCAGCAGGCGGACTAGCGGGAGGTTCAATGAGCAGTTCTTC. This codes for CASRRTSGRFNEQFF.

In this sample, this clonotype is large (0.1 to 1%). The chain employs TRBV3-1 and TRBJ2-1; 13 nucleotides match TRBD2. The V gene's germline CDR1 is LGHDT and CDR2 YNNKEL (reference sequence). The junction had 10 bases not matched to a gene; V was cut back by 4 bases and J by 10 bases. The length of the CDR3 is 16 residues. CDR3 nucleotides: TGTGCCAGCAGCCCAGAGATACTAGCGGGAGGGCGGGAGCAGTTCTTC. This codes for CASSPEILAGGREQFF.

The chain employs TRBV7-9 and TRBJ2-1; the match to TRBD1 covers 9 bases. The J call could be wrong; TRBJ2-5 is a better fit for the DNA end. The germline CDR1 and CDR2 sequences are SEHNR and FQNEAQ (reference sequence). The CDR3 consists of 15 residues. CDR3 region: CASSLSDRGAETQYF. The CDR3 DNA reads as TGTGCCAGCAGCTTATCGGACAGGGGTGCGGAGACCCAGTACTTC.

The V gene is TRBV3-1, the J gene TRBJ2-2; 9 positions agree with TRBD1. The germline V gene has CDR1 LGHDT and CDR2 YNNKEL (reference sequence). The CDR3 covers 17 residues. V was pared by 1 base and J by 7 bases, with 10 bases of the junction left unmatched. CDR3: CASSQGDYRGRFGELFF. The CDR3 DNA sequence: TGTGCCAGCAGCCAAGGAGATTACAGGGGGCGGTTCGGGGAGCTGTTTTTT.

The chain links TRBV6-1 to TRBJ2-5; TRBD1 is a possible D gene (6 bases). The V and J ends lost 4 bases and 1 base respectively, with 19 bases between them. From germline, CDR1 is MNHNS and CDR2 SASEGT. This CDR3 comprises 17 residues. The DNA for the CDR3 is TGTGCCAGCAGTGTATCCGTTGGAGGCAGGGGCCAAGAGACCCAGTACTTC. This codes for CASSVSVGGRGQETQYF.